The rows below give T cell receptor beta chains drawn from one sample of a study of blood T cell repertoires in COVID-19. TCRdb's table, derived via immunoSEQ multiplex PCR, lists solely in-frame clones and lacks some. Of 110,000 or so clones listed, over 65% are singletons. Sequencing was carried out using peripheral blood. These receptors originate from an older man with acute or convalescent COVID-19. CDR3s include the opening cysteine and the closing phenylalanine or tryptophan. A D gene is named only where the DNA matches it firmly. Not every row has a clone size; where given, it reads once, few, many or a size class.

size: NA
length: 14
V: TRBV30
D: TRBD1
J: TRBJ1-2
CDR3: CAWSEDRGIYGYTF
DNA: TGTGCCTGGAGTGAGGACAGGGGGATTTATGGCTACACCTTC

size: NA
length: 13
V: TRBV28
D: NA
J: TRBJ2-5
CDR3: CATLGQGQETQYF
DNA: TGTGCCACCTTGGGTCAGGGACAAGAGACCCAGTACTTC

size: NA
length: 17
V: TRBV18
D: TRBD1
J: TRBJ2-4
CDR3: CASSPQPVSQGWNIQYF
DNA: TGTGCCAGCTCACCACAACCGGTCTCACAGGGGTGGAACATTCAGTACTTC

size: NA
length: 15
V: TRBV2
D: NA
J: TRBJ1-2
CDR3: CASREGTLSNYGYTF
DNA: TGTGCCAGCAGGGAAGGGACACTTTCTAACTATGGCTACACCTTC

size: NA
length: 17
V: TRBV24-1
D: TRBD2
J: TRBJ2-1
CDR3: CATSDPSGTSGPNEQFF
DNA: TGTGCCACCAGTGACCCCTCCGGGACTAGCGGGCCCAATGAGCAGTTCTTC

size: NA
length: 15
V: TRBV6-5
D: NA
J: TRBJ2-3
CDR3: CASSHQGMGTDTQYF
DNA: TGTGCCAGCAGTCACCAGGGGATGGGCACAGATACGCAGTATTTT

size: few
length: 14
V: TRBV27
D: TRBD1
J: TRBJ2-5
CDR3: CASSPTGGRETQYF
DNA: TGTGCCAGCAGCCCGACAGGGGGCCGCGAGACCCAGTACTTC

size: NA
length: 14
V: TRBV7-2
D: NA
J: TRBJ2-3
CDR3: CASSSGLPPDTQYF
DNA: TGTGCCAGCAGCTCGGGACTCCCCCCAGATACGCAGTATTTT

size: NA
length: 16
V: TRBV30
D: NA
J: TRBJ1-2
CDR3: CAWSAGGAPEVNGYTF
DNA: TGTGCCTGGAGCGCCGGAGGGGCGCCAGAAGTGAATGGCTACACCTTC

size: NA
length: 15
V: TRBV5-1
D: NA
J: TRBJ2-3
CDR3: CASRLQGSMTDTQYF
DNA: TGCGCCAGCAGACTTCAGGGTAGTATGACAGATACGCAGTATTTT

size: NA
length: 17
V: TRBV27
D: TRBD2
J: TRBJ2-6
CDR3: CASSSTSGSSGANVLTF
DNA: TGTGCCAGCAGTTCGACTAGCGGGAGTTCTGGGGCCAACGTCCTGACTTTC

size: NA
length: 14
V: TRBV5-1
D: TRBD1
J: TRBJ1-5
CDR3: CASRTGTGNQPQHF
DNA: TGCGCCAGCCGAACCGGGACAGGCAATCAGCCCCAGCATTTT

size: once
length: 15
V: TRBV6-5
D: TRBD1
J: TRBJ1-2
CDR3: CASSSTGGGNYGYTF
DNA: TGTGCCAGCAGTTCCACAGGGGGAGGTAACTATGGCTACACCTTC

size: few
length: 13
V: TRBV29-1
D: TRBD1
J: TRBJ2-2
CDR3: CSVRGQGYGELFF
DNA: TGCAGCGTGCGGGGACAGGGTTACGGGGAGCTGTTTTTT

size: once
length: 18
V: TRBV2
D: TRBD1
J: TRBJ1-5
CDR3: CASSSYQGGVTRNQPQHF
DNA: TGTGCCAGCAGTTCGTACCAGGGGGGAGTCACCCGCAATCAGCCCCAGCATTTT

size: NA
length: 15
V: TRBV5-1
D: NA
J: TRBJ1-3
CDR3: CASSLGQTSGNTIYF
DNA: TGCGCCAGCAGCTTGGGACAGACCTCTGGAAACACCATATATTTT

size: NA
length: 13
V: TRBV5-8
D: TRBD1
J: TRBJ2-7
CDR3: CASSLGQGARQYF
DNA: TGTGCCAGCAGCTTAGGGCAGGGGGCAAGGCAGTACTTC

size: NA
length: 16
V: TRBV27
D: NA
J: TRBJ2-2
CDR3: CASSLIGGANTGELFF
DNA: TGTGCCAGCAGTTTAATCGGGGGAGCGAACACCGGGGAGCTGTTTTTT

size: NA
length: 17
V: TRBV3-1/TRBV3-2
D: NA
J: TRBJ1-2
CDR3: CASSPTANSLYAIGYTF
DNA: TGTGCCAGCAGCCCAACGGCGAACAGTCTTTATGCAATTGGCTACACCTTC

size: few
length: 15
V: TRBV2
D: NA
J: TRBJ2-5
CDR3: CASSRRGAEGETQYF
DNA: TGTGCCAGCAGCCGACGGGGGGCGGAAGGTGAGACCCAGTACTTC

size: NA
length: 15
V: TRBV6-5
D: TRBD1
J: TRBJ1-3
CDR3: CASSYYRGPGNTIYF
DNA: TGTGCCAGCAGTTACTACAGGGGGCCTGGAAACACCATATATTTT

size: NA
length: 15
V: TRBV5-1
D: TRBD2
J: TRBJ2-7
CDR3: CASSPAGRGAYEQYF
DNA: TGCGCCAGCAGCCCTGCTGGGCGGGGGGCCTACGAGCAGTACTTC

size: once
length: 13
V: TRBV7-8
D: NA
J: TRBJ2-1
CDR3: CASSFAGSDEQFF
DNA: TGTGCCAGCAGCTTTGCGGGATCGGATGAGCAGTTCTTC

size: NA
length: 15
V: TRBV4-2
D: TRBD1
J: TRBJ2-5
CDR3: CASSQGGQGVETQYF
DNA: TGTGCCAGCAGCCAAGGGGGACAGGGTGTGGAGACCCAGTACTTC

size: NA
length: 14
V: TRBV7-3
D: NA
J: TRBJ2-2
CDR3: CASSLSTFTGELFF
DNA: TGTGCCAGCAGCTTATCCACTTTCACCGGGGAGCTGTTTTTT

size: NA
length: 15
V: TRBV6-1
D: TRBD1
J: TRBJ1-2
CDR3: CASSEPQGAPYGYTF
DNA: TGTGCCAGCAGTGAACCGCAGGGGGCGCCTTATGGCTACACCTTC

size: NA
length: 14
V: TRBV7-2
D: NA
J: TRBJ1-6
CDR3: CASSLGGPGTALHF
DNA: TGTGCCAGCAGCTTAGGAGGGCCAGGTACGGCCCTCCACTTT

size: NA
length: 11
V: TRBV25-1
D: NA
J: TRBJ1-1
CDR3: CASSATIEAFF
DNA: TGTGCCAGCAGTGCTACCATCGAAGCTTTCTTT

size: NA
length: 17
V: TRBV19
D: TRBD2
J: TRBJ2-1
CDR3: CARKGLAPRISYNEQFF
DNA: TGTGCCAGAAAGGGACTAGCCCCAAGAATATCCTACAATGAGCAGTTCTTC

size: NA
length: 14
V: TRBV6-5
D: NA
J: TRBJ1-3
CDR3: CASSTGGSGNTIYF
DNA: TGTGCCAGCAGTACAGGCGGCTCTGGAAACACCATATATTTT

size: NA
length: 15
V: TRBV7-2
D: TRBD2
J: TRBJ2-7
CDR3: CASSIAGAPSGEQYF
DNA: TGTGCCAGCAGCATAGCGGGGGCCCCCTCGGGCGAGCAGTACTTC

size: NA
length: 12
V: TRBV18
D: NA
J: TRBJ1-1
CDR3: CASSPLEKKAFF
DNA: TGTGCCAGCTCACCACTGGAGAAAAAAGCTTTCTTT

size: few
length: 16
V: TRBV11-2
D: TRBD1
J: TRBJ1-1
CDR3: CASSFRTGGRNTEAFF
DNA: TGTGCCAGCAGCTTCAGGACAGGGGGCCGGAACACTGAAGCTTTCTTT

size: NA
length: 16
V: TRBV7-2
D: NA
J: TRBJ1-4
CDR3: CASSLVPGATNEKLFF
DNA: TGTGCCAGCAGCTTAGTCCCAGGGGCCACTAATGAAAAACTGTTTTTT

size: NA
length: 15
V: TRBV7-9
D: TRBD2
J: TRBJ2-1
CDR3: CASSITSGRYNEQFF
DNA: TGTGCCAGCAGCATTACTAGCGGGAGGTACAATGAGCAGTTCTTC

size: NA
length: 16
V: TRBV18
D: TRBD1
J: TRBJ2-1
CDR3: CASSQSGTGGFNEQFF
DNA: TGTGCCAGCTCACAGTCCGGGACAGGGGGGTTCAATGAGCAGTTCTTC

size: NA
length: 13
V: TRBV7-6
D: TRBD1
J: TRBJ1-2
CDR3: CASSRGGGRGYTF
DNA: TGTGCCAGCAGCCGAGGGGGCGGTCGTGGCTACACCTTC

size: NA
length: 13
V: TRBV7-2
D: TRBD1
J: TRBJ2-7
CDR3: CASTRTGFVEQYF
DNA: TGTGCCAGCACCCGGACAGGGTTTGTCGAGCAGTACTTC

size: NA
length: 15
V: TRBV27
D: NA
J: TRBJ2-1
CDR3: CASSFYDPRFHEQFF
DNA: TGTGCCAGCAGTTTCTACGACCCGCGGTTCCATGAGCAGTTCTTC